This paragraph covers one T cell receptor (beta chain) sequence. The record originates from a study of blood T cell repertoires in COVID-19. The protocol was immunoSEQ multiplex PCR, while the TCRdb copy is restricted to in-frame clones and leaves out a portion. Here the sample spans 150,000 to 200,000 clones, 70% to 85% being singletons. The CDR3 contains 15 residues. V lost 3 bases, J lost 8 bases, and 12 bases stayed unmatched. Germline V CDR1 and CDR2: SEHNR, FQNEAQ (reference sequence). Sequenced material: PBMCs or T cells enriched from blood (not recorded which). The receptor comes from a woman aged 45-59 years who had recovered from COVID-19. The chain couples TRBV7-9 to TRBJ1-2, with TRBD1 matching 7 bases. The CDR3 DNA follows: TGTGCCAGCAGCTTGGCAGACAGGTCAGGGGGAGGCTACACCTTC. Amino acids: CASSLADRSGGGYTF.